The T cell receptor beta chain under discussion was sequenced for a study of blood T cell repertoires in COVID-19. Study-wide context: Acute-phase and convalescent COVID-19 samples originated in the United States, Italy and Spain.

Original processing notes: The authors estimated nucleated cell counts from reference gene primer amplification. Sequencing was performed with immunoSEQ multiplex PCR; in TCRdb, only in-frame clones are kept and a portion is missing. D and trimming were read from the DNA, whereas the V and J calls and clone size are those reported in that table. The sample gives 150,000 to 200,000 clones, 90% to 95% of which show up once; 0.76% is in the top ten. The V end was cut by 0 bases, the J end by 2 bases, with 8 bases between. From germline, CDR1 is SGHKS and CDR2 YYEKEE (reference sequence). This CDR3 has 14 residues. While infection was still active, Seattle patients were enrolled and then followed longitudinally.

The clonotype originates from a young man with COVID-19, enrolled during active disease. This rearrangement joins TRBV5-5 to TRBJ1-1; no clear D. Material for sequencing was peripheral blood. In DNA, the CDR3 is TGTGCCAGCAGCTTGGTGGGGAGCAACACTGAAGCTTTCTTT. Protein sequence: CASSLVGSNTEAFF.